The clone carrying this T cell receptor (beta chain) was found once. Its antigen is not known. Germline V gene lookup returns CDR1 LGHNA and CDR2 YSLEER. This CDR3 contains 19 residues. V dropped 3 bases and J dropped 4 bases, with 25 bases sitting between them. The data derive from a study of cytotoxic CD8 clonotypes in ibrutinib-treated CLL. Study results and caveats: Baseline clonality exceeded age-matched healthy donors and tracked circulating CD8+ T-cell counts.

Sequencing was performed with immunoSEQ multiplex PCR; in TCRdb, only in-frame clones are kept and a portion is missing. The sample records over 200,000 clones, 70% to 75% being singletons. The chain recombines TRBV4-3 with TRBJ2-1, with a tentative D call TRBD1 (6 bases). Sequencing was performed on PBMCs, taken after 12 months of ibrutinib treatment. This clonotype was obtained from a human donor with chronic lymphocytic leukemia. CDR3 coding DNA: TGCGCCAGCAGCCACCCCGGGACAAGGCTTCGGAGAGATTACAATGAGCAGTTCTTC. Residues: CASSHPGTRLRRDYNEQFF.